The source of this T cell receptor beta chain is a study of T-cell reconstitution after alpha-beta-depleted transplantation in children. Broader study findings: T-cell counts and diversity at one year following transplant were attributed mainly to newly produced T cells. TCRbeta diversity was high at day 60 in some patients (a result of surviving recipient T cells and thymic progenitors). Expanded clones from the graft, numbering several hundred, reportedly supplied alpha-beta T cells about two months after transplant.

During its preparation, the TCRbeta library received unique molecular identifiers. TCRdb re-analysed the PCR reads in MiXCR, keeping a single row per CDR3 protein. The sample contains 450,000 to 600,000 distinct CDR3 sequences, over 9.5% of which appear only once. Germline V CDR1 and CDR2: LGHNA, YSLEER. V was shortened by 3 bases and J by 1 base, with 7 bases between the two germline ends. CDR3 length: 13 amino acids. At least ten counts were recorded for this clonotype. Its target is not known. This sequence joins TRBV4-3 and TRBJ2-7, with D hard to call. The clonotype was recovered from a child aged 2 to 9 with inherited bone marrow failure, due to receive a stem cell transplant. This material consisted of PBMCs, taken before TCRalphabeta/CD19-depleted stem cell transplant. The CDR3 region has the DNA TGCGCCAGCAGCCAGGGGTTTTCCTACGAGCAGTACTTC. It specifies CASSQGFSYEQYF.